These 31 T cell receptor beta chains were all obtained from the same sample, sequenced in a study of cytomegalovirus exposure and HLA in healthy donors. PCR was performed using 60 Vbeta and 13 Jbeta primers. Repertoires were generated with immunoSEQ multiplex PCR, while TCRdb's copy carries only in-frame clones and drops some. The sample has roughly 110,000 clones, over 75% seen once; the top ten hold 4.2%. The sample comprised PBMCs. These receptors were collected from a male donor in good health and CMV-seronegative.

V and J are TRBV5-4 and TRBJ2-7; 10 bases line up with TRBD1. Germline CDR1 SGHNT, CDR2 YYREEE (reference sequence). The CDR3 extends over 15 amino acids. V shed 4 bases and J 2 bases; nucleotides not matched to a gene: 6. CDR3 nucleotides: TGTGCCAGCAGCCCGGACAGGGGGTCCCCCTACGAGCAGTACTTC. Its protein is CASSPDRGSPYEQYF.

This clone appeared once. This sequence joins TRBV7-6 and TRBJ1-1; D might be TRBD1 (6 bases). V was clipped by 5 bases and J by 3 bases, with 10 bases between them. The CDR3 has 13 amino acids. In germline, CDR1 is SGHVS, CDR2 FNYEAQ. CDR3 bases: TGTGCCAGCAGCCTCGGACAGCACACTGAAGCTTTCTTT. Its protein is CASSLGQHTEAFF.

In its sample, this clone was seen a few times. The chain is built from TRBV27 and TRBJ1-1; 8 nucleotides line up with TRBD1. The junction had 6 bases not matched to a gene; V was cut back by 5 bases and J by 4 bases. This CDR3 comprises 14 residues. Germline V gene data show CDR1 as MNHEY and CDR2 as SMNVEV (reference sequence). CDR3: CASSPRQGRTEAFF. The CDR3, as DNA: TGTGCCAGCAGTCCAAGACAGGGGCGCACTGAAGCTTTCTTT.

The J gene is TRBJ2-7, the V gene TRBV27; perhaps TRBD1 as D (7 bases). The CDR3 loop spans 14 amino acids. V dropped 5 bases and J dropped 0 bases, with 11 bases sitting between them. Looked up from germline, CDR1 is MNHEY and CDR2 is SMNVEV (reference sequence). CDR3 DNA: TGTGCCAGCAGTACGGGGGACAGCTCCTACGAGCAGTACTTC. Translating it yields CASSTGDSSYEQYF.

The chain combines TRBV5-4 with TRBJ2-1; 14 nucleotides line up with TRBD2. The CDR3 length is 15 residues. Germline trimming cut 5 bases from V and 10 bases from J; bases unmatched to any gene: 8. In germline, CDR1 is SGHNT, CDR2 YYREEE (reference sequence). CDR3 bases: TGTGCCAGCAGATCCGGGACTAGCGGGAGTAAGGAGCAGTTCTTC. Translated, it gives CASRSGTSGSKEQFF.

The chain joins TRBV29-1 to TRBJ1-3; D is possibly TRBD1 (5 bases). The CDR3 has 13 residues. V shed 5 bases and J shed 4 bases, with 12 bases lying between them. Germline lookup yields CDR1 SQVTM and CDR2 ANQGSEA. CDR3: CSVKPGKGNTIYF. As DNA, the CDR3 is TGCAGCGTTAAACCAGGGAAAGGAAACACCATATATTTT.

This clone was recorded a few times. This chain uses TRBV5-6 with TRBJ2-1, with TRBD2 matching 11 bases. CDR3 length equals 15 residues. The germline V gene has CDR1 SGHDT and CDR2 YYEEEE. With V trimmed by 0 bases and J by 12 bases, 8 bases remained unmatched. The CDR3 DNA follows: TGTGCCAGCAGCTTGGAACTAGCGGGAGTAGTCGGGCAGTTCTTC. Its translation: CASSLELAGVVGQFF.

The chain combines TRBV29-1 with TRBJ1-4, with D possibly being TRBD1 (5 bases). Per the germline V gene, CDR1 is SQVTM and CDR2 is ANQGSEA. This CDR3 region has 15 residues. V was shortened by 0 bases and J by 2 bases, with 10 bases between the two germline ends. CDR3 sequence reads: CSVEEDTGTNEKLFF. Here the CDR3 DNA reads TGCAGCGTTGAAGAGGACACCGGGACTAATGAAAAACTGTTTTTT.

V is TRBV5-6 and J is TRBJ2-2; D perhaps matches TRBD2 (6 bases). Trimming left V 2 bases short and J 5 bases short, with 10 bases between. Germline-derived CDR1 and CDR2 are SGHDT and YYEEEE. CDR3 length: 14 amino acids. The chain's CDR3 is CASSFGSGTGELFF. The CDR3, as DNA: TGTGCCAGCAGCTTCGGGAGCGGGACCGGGGAGCTGTTTTTT.

The chain uses TRBV6-1 and TRBJ1-2, with a tentative D call TRBD1 (5 bases). From germline, CDR1 is MNHNS and CDR2 SASEGT. Trimming took 4 bases from V and 3 from J, leaving 15 bases between them. This CDR3 has 15 residues. The CDR3 sequence: CASSVLSVGDYGYTF. The DNA of the CDR3 is TGTGCCAGCAGTGTGTTAAGTGTAGGGGACTATGGCTACACCTTC.

The table lists this clone with a count of one. The rearrangement uses TRBV7-6 and TRBJ2-7; 7 bases fit TRBD1. The CDR3 has 11 amino acids. Germline lookup yields CDR1 SGHVS and CDR2 FNYEAQ. V shed 5 bases, J shed 9 bases, and the junction held 4 bases outside the gene matches. CDR3 loop: CASSTGTVQYF. The CDR3 bases are TGTGCCAGCAGCACCGGGACAGTGCAGTACTTC.

This rearrangement joins TRBV10-3 to TRBJ2-2; D may be TRBD2 (6 bases). The CDR3 spans 15 residues. Germline assignment: CDR1 ENHRY and CDR2 SYGVKD. V shed 0 bases and J shed 5 bases, with 10 bases lying between them. The CDR3 DNA follows: TGTGCCATCAGTGAGTCGGGGGGTGAAACCGGGGAGCTGTTTTTT. This gives the protein CAISESGGETGELFF.

The chain carries TRBV7-9 and TRBJ2-1; 10 positions agree with TRBD2. V gave up 5 bases and J gave up 4 bases; unmatched junction bases: 11. Per germline, CDR1 SEHNR and CDR2 FQNEAQ (reference sequence). The length of the CDR3 is 17 residues. The CDR3 region has the DNA TGTGCCAGCAGCGGTTACGGGACTAGCGATATGTACAATGAGCAGTTCTTC. Translating it yields CASSGYGTSDMYNEQFF.

The chain has TRBV10-2 and TRBJ2-7, with D maybe TRBD2 (5 bases). V lost 1 base and J lost 7, with 11 bases in between. CDR1 WSHSY and CDR2 SAAADI come from the germline V gene. The CDR3 extends over 13 amino acids. The CDR3 loop reads CASSEWLRGEQYF. For the CDR3, the DNA is TGCGCCAGCAGTGAGTGGTTAAGAGGGGAGCAGTACTTC.

This sequence joins TRBV28 and TRBJ1-1, with a possible D match to TRBD1 (5 bases). This CDR3 has 15 residues. Germline lookup yields CDR1 MDHEN and CDR2 SYDVKM. V shed 5 bases and J shed 5 bases, with 18 bases lying between them. The CDR3 reads CASSPWTNAGTEAFF. The CDR3 DNA sequence: TGTGCCAGCAGTCCCTGGACAAATGCGGGGACTGAAGCTTTCTTT.

The V gene is TRBV29-1, the J gene TRBJ2-4; D remains unclear. Per the germline V gene, CDR1 is SQVTM and CDR2 is ANQGSEA. The CDR3 covers 13 residues. Between the trimmed V and J ends, which lost 6 bases and 8 bases, there was a span of 17 bases. DNA of the CDR3: TGCAGCGTCGCCTTGAGGCTTGGATACATTCAGTACTTC. Residues: CSVALRLGYIQYF.

The rearrangement links TRBV2 to TRBJ1-3; a possible D gene is TRBD1 (5 bases). Germline CDR1 SNHLY, CDR2 FYNNEI. The CDR3 length is 14 residues. The CDR3 spells CASSDTYSGNTIYF. The CDR3 DNA is TGTGCTTCGTCGGACACGTACTCTGGAAACACCATATATTTT. Complete variable domain (other parts from reference TRBV2 and TRBJ1-3): EPEVTQTPSHQVTQMGQEVILRCVPISNHLYFYWYRQILGQKVEFLVSFYNNEISEKSEIFDDQFSVERPDGSNFTLKIRSTKLEDSAMYFCASSDTYSGNTIYFGEGSWLTVV.

The chain carries TRBV6-1 and TRBJ2-7; D is undetermined. Germline CDR1 reads MNHNS; CDR2 reads SASEGT. The V end was cut by 3 bases, the J end by 0 bases, with 12 bases between. This CDR3 has 15 amino acids. This CDR3 is CASSDPQSSSYEQYF. The CDR3 DNA sequence: TGTGCCAGCAGTGACCCCCAGTCAAGCTCCTACGAGCAGTACTTC.

This clone has a single count. J is TRBJ2-5 and V is TRBV5-3, with TRBD2 matching 7 bases. TRBV5-3 is treated as an ORF (open reading frame) with a function not yet certain. The junction had 8 bases not matched to a gene; V was cut back by 0 bases and J by 0 bases. The length of the CDR3 is 17 residues. The CDR3 DNA follows: TGTGCCAGAAGCTTGGGGGGGGGTATGGGGTACCAAGAGACCCAGTACTTC. Protein: CARSLGGGMGYQETQYF.

The V gene is TRBV7-2, the J gene TRBJ2-3; 7 bases agree with TRBD2. This CDR3 is built from 14 residues. Germline CDR1 SGHTA, CDR2 FQGNSA. Trimming cost V 1 base and J 5 bases; bases outside gene matches: 3. The CDR3 DNA sequence: TGTGCCAGCAGCTTAGAGCCTAGCGGAGATACGCAGTATTTT. Amino acid sequence: CASSLEPSGDTQYF.

The rearrangement joins TRBV10-1 to TRBJ2-1; possibly TRBD2 for D (5 bases). The CDR3 runs 11 residues. Germline V gene sequence: CDR1 WNHNN, CDR2 SYGVQD (reference sequence). The ends were cut back, 5 bases at V and 10 bases at J, with 9 bases in the middle. CDR3 protein: CASSPGYEQFF. As DNA, the CDR3 is TGCGCCAGCAGTCCGGGATACGAGCAGTTCTTC.

The chain joins TRBV4-1 to TRBJ1-1; 7 nucleotides agree with TRBD1. Trimming removed 0 bases from V and 8 bases from J; junction bases left unmatched: 9. The CDR3 is 15 amino acids. Germline V lookup: CDR1 MGHRA, CDR2 YSYEKL. Written as DNA, the CDR3 is TGCGCCAGCAGCCAAGATAAGTGGACAGGAGAAGAAGCTTTCTTT. It translates to CASSQDKWTGEEAFF.

CDR3 sequence (DNA): TGCGCCAGCAGCTTGTTTGTTGTATCCACTGAAGCTTTCTTT. This codes for CASSLFVVSTEAFF. This chain connects TRBV5-1 to TRBJ1-1, with D hard to call. The CDR3 spans 14 residues. CDR1 SGHRS and CDR2 YFSETQ come from the germline V gene. Deletions cut 1 base from V and 4 bases from J, with 11 bases between.

This chain uses TRBV6-5 with TRBJ1-3; D uncertain. With 7 bases removed from V and 4 bases from J, the gap between germline ends came to 14 bases. CDR3 size: 14 residues. Looked up from germline, CDR1 is MNHEY and CDR2 is SVGAGI. Here the CDR3 reads CASKRPGAGNTIYF. The CDR3, as DNA: TGTGCCAGCAAACGTCCGGGAGCGGGAAACACCATATATTTT.

This clone has more than one count but fewer than ten. J is TRBJ2-3 and V is TRBV28, with 8 bases lining up with TRBD1. V trimming: 5 bases; J trimming: 2 bases; junction bases outside the gene matches: 6. This CDR3 contains 15 residues. Looked up from germline, CDR1 is MDHEN and CDR2 is SYDVKM. Written as DNA, the CDR3 is TGTGCCAGCAGTGCCCGGGACAGGTACACAGATACGCAGTATTTT. This gives the protein CASSARDRYTDTQYF. Full variable domain (rest looked up from reference TRBV28 and TRBJ2-3): DVKVTQSSRYLVKRTGEKVFLECVQDMDHENMFWYRQDPGLGLRLIYFSYDVKMKEKGDIPEGYSVSREKKERFSLILESASTNQTSMYLCASSARDRYTDTQYFGPGTRLTVL.

This rearrangement joins TRBV6-5 to TRBJ1-2; tentative D call: TRBD1 (5 bases). Looked up from germline, CDR1 is MNHEY and CDR2 is SVGAGI. The ends were cut back, 2 bases at V and 7 bases at J, with 11 bases in the middle. The CDR3 has 13 residues. This CDR3 is CASSYLGGSGYTF. The CDR3 DNA reads TGTGCCAGCAGTTACCTCGGGGGTTCTGGCTACACCTTC.

The chain employs TRBV9 and TRBJ2-2; D is perhaps TRBD2 (5 bases). V dropped 4 bases and J dropped 8 bases, with 9 bases sitting between them. Germline CDR1 and CDR2: SGDLS and YYNGEE. This CDR3 has 12 residues. The CDR3 here is CASSPPGGELFF. The CDR3 region has the DNA TGTGCCAGCAGCCCCCCGGGGGGGGAGCTGTTTTTT.

The CDR3 nucleotides read TGCGCCAGCAGCCGGATGCCTCCGGGACTAGCCAAAAACATTCAGTACTTC. It yields the protein CASSRMPPGLAKNIQYF. The chain couples TRBV4-1 to TRBJ2-4; tentatively, D is TRBD2 (6 bases). The length of the CDR3 is 17 residues. Germline V gene sequence: CDR1 MGHRA, CDR2 YSYEKL. Deletions cut 4 bases from V and 0 bases from J, with 16 bases between.

The chain combines TRBV5-6 with TRBJ2-3; TRBD2 might be the D (6 bases). Germline lookup yields CDR1 SGHDT and CDR2 YYEEEE. V lost 0 bases to trimming and J lost 6 bases, with 14 bases between them. This CDR3 is 15 amino acids long. The CDR3 DNA reads TGTGCCAGCAGCTTGGGGGGACTGCTCAGGGATACGCAGTATTTT. The encoded protein is CASSLGGLLRDTQYF.

The chain has TRBV28 and TRBJ1-5, with 7 bases lining up with TRBD1. The V gene end was trimmed by 2 bases and the J gene end by 0 bases; junction bases not matched to a gene: 1. There are 15 residues in the CDR3. Germline CDR1 reads MDHEN; CDR2 reads SYDVKM. The CDR3 protein is CASSLEGASNQPQHF. CDR3 sequence (DNA): TGTGCCAGCAGTTTAGAGGGGGCTAGCAATCAGCCCCAGCATTTT.

This clone is a singleton in its sample. This chain joins TRBV19 and TRBJ2-2; 7 bases match TRBD2. The J segment lost 2 bases and the V segment lost 3 bases, leaving 6 bases of the junction unmatched. Germline V CDR1 and CDR2: LNHDA, SQIVND (reference sequence). CDR3 length equals 16 residues. For the CDR3, the DNA is TGTGCCAGTAGTATGGTAGGAGCGGGAAACACCGGGGAGCTGTTTTTT. This translates into CASSMVGAGNTGELFF.